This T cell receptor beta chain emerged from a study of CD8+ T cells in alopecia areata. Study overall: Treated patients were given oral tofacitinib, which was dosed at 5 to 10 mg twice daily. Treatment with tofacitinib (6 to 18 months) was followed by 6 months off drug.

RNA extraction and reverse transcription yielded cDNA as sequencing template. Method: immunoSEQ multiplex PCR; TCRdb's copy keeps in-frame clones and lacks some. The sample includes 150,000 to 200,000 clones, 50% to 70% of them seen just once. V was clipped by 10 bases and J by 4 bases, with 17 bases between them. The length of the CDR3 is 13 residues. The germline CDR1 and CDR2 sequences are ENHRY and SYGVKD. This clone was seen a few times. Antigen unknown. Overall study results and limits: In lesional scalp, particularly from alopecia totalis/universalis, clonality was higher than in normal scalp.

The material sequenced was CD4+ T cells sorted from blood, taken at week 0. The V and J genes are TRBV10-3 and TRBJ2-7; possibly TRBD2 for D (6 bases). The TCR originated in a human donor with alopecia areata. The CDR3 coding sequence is TGTGCCACCCTTGAGACTAGTTTTTACGAGCAGTACTTC. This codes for CATLETSFYEQYF.